This T cell receptor beta chain was profiled in a study of graft-versus-host responses after intestinal transplantation. The wider study: After anti-thymocyte globulin induction, recipients took tacrolimus and steroids for 3 to 4 years.

The CDR3 totals 12 residues. Trimming pared 2 bases from V and 3 bases from J, leaving 5 bases between. Germline CDR1 and CDR2: KGHSH and LQKENI. Study-level points and caveats: Individuals carrying graft-donor T cell macrochimerism showed high graft-versus-host to host-versus-graft clonal ratios in allografts.

Repertoires were generated with immunoSEQ multiplex PCR, while TCRdb's copy carries only in-frame clones and drops some. Of under 65,000 clones listed, about 94% are singletons. In regard to this clone: Antigen specificity is unknown.

The chain recombines TRBV18 with TRBJ2-7; the D is unclear. The input for sequencing was unstimulated CD4+ T cells sorted from spleen or lymph node cells, taken before transplant. This sequence originates from a human donor who was the organ donor for an intestinal transplant. CDR3 region: CASSPSLYEQYF. The DNA of the CDR3 is TGTGCCAGCTCACCATCCCTCTACGAGCAGTACTTC.